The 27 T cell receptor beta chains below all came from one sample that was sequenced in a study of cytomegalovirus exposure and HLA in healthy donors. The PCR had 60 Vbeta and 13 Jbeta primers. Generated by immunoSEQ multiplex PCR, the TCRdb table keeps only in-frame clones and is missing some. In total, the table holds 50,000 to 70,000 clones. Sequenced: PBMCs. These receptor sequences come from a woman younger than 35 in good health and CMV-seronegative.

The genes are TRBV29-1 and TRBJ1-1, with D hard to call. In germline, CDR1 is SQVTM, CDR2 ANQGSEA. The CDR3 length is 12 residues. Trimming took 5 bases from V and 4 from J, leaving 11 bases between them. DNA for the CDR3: TGCAGCGTTCAGAGGATGGGCACTGAAGCTTTCTTT. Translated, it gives CSVQRMGTEAFF.

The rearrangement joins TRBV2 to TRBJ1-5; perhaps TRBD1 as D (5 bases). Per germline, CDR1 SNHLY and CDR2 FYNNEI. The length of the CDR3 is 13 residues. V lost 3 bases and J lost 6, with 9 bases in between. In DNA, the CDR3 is TGTGCCAGCAGTGAGGGGGAGGGTCAGCCCCAGCATTTT. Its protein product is CASSEGEGQPQHF.

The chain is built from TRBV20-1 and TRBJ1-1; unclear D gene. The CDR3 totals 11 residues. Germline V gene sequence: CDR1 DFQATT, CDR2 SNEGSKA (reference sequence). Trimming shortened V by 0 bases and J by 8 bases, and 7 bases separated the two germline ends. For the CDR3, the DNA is TGCAGTGCTAGAGATGGCCCGGAAGCTTTCTTT. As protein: CSARDGPEAFF.

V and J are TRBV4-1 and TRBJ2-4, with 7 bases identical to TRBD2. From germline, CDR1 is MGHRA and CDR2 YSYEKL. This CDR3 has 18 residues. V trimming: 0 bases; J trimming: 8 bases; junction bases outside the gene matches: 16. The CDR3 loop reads CASSQEWGGGNTEDIQYF. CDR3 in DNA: TGCGCCAGCAGCCAAGAGTGGGGCGGGGGAAACACCGAGGACATTCAGTACTTC.

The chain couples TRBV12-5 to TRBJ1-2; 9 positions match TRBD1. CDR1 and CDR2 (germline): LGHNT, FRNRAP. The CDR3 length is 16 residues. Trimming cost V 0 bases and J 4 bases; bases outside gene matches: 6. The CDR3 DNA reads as TGTGCTAGTGGTTTGGTAGGGGAGGACAGGGGCTATGGCTACACCTTC. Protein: CASGLVGEDRGYGYTF. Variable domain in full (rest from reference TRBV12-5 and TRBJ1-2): DARVTQTPRHKVTEMGQEVTMRCQPILGHNTVFWYRQTMMQGLELLAYFRNRAPLDDSGMPKDRFSAEMPDATLATLKIQPSEPRDSAVYFCASGLVGEDRGYGYTFGSGTRLTVV.

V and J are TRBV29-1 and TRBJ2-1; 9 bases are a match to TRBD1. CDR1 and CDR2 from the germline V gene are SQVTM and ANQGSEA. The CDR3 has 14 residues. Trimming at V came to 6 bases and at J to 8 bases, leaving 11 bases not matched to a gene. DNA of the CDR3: TGCAGCGTGGGCCTGGGACAGGGCAACGATGAGCAGTTCTTC. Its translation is CSVGLGQGNDEQFF.

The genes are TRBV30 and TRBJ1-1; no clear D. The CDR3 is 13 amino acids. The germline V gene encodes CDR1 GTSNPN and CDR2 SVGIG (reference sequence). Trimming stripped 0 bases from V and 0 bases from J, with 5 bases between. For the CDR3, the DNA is TGTGCCTGGAGTGTACAGCTGAACACTGAAGCTTTCTTT. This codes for CAWSVQLNTEAFF.

The CDR3 DNA reads TGTGCCAGCAGCCGAAGCGGGAGACAGGAGCAGTACTTC. Translating gives CASSRSGRQEQYF. The chain links TRBV7-6 to TRBJ2-7, with 8 positions matching TRBD2. J was trimmed by 7 bases and V by 5 bases; bases with no gene match: 7. CDR1 is SGHVS, CDR2 FNYEAQ, per germline. This CDR3 region has 13 residues.

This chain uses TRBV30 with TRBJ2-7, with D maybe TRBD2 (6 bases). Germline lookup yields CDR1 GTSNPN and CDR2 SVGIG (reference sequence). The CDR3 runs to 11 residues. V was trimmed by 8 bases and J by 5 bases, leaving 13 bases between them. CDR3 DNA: TGTGCCCCTGAACTAGCCCACGAGCAGTACTTC. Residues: CAPELAHEQYF.

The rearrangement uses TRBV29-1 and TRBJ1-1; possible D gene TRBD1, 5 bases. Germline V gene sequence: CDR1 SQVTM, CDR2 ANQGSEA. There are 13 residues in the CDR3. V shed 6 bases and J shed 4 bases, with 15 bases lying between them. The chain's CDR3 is CSVNGRGATEAFF. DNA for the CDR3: TGCAGCGTCAACGGTAGGGGTGCCACTGAAGCTTTCTTT.

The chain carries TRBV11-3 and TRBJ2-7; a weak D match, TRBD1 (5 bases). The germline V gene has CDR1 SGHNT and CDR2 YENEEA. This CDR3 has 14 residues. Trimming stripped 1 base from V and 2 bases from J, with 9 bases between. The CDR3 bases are TGTGCCAGCAGCTTAGGGTCAGGGCCCTACGAGCAGTACTTC. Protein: CASSLGSGPYEQYF.

CDR3 amino acids: CASSSGQGMDIQYF. The DNA for the CDR3 is TGTGCCAGCAGCTCTGGACAGGGGATGGACATTCAGTACTTC. The gene calls are TRBV11-1 and TRBJ2-4; the match to TRBD1 covers 9 bases. This CDR3 is 14 amino acids long. V trimming: 4 bases; J trimming: 8 bases; junction bases outside the gene matches: 6. The germline CDR1 and CDR2 sequences are SGHAT and FQDESV (reference sequence).

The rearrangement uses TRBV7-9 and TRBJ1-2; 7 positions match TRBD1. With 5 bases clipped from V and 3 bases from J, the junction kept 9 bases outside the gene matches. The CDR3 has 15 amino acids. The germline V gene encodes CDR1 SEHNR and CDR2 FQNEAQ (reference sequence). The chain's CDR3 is CASSAHTGDHYGYTF. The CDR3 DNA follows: TGTGCCAGCAGCGCCCATACAGGGGATCACTATGGCTACACCTTC.

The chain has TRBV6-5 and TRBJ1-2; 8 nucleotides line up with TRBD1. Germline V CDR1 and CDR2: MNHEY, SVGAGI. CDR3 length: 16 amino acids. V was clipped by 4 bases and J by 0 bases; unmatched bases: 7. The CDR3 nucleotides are TGTGCCAGCAGTTCACCGGGACAGGAGGCTAACTATGGCTACACCTTC. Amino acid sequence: CASSSPGQEANYGYTF.

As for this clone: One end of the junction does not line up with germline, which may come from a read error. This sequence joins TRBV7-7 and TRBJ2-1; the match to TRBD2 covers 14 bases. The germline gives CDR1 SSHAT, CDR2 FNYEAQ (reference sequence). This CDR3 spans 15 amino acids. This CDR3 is CASSQGLAGVVEQFF. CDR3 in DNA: TGTGCTAGCAGCCAGGGACTAGCGGGGGTGGTTGAGCAGTTCTTC.

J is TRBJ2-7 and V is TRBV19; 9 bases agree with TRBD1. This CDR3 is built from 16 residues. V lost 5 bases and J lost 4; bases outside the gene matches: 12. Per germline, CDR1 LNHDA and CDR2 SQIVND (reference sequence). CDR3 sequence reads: CASSERPGTGKYEQYF. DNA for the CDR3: TGTGCCAGTAGTGAACGTCCCGGGACAGGGAAATACGAGCAGTACTTC.

CDR3 in DNA: TGTGCCAGCTCCCGAAAACGCGGGAGGGCCAGCGATCCGTGGAATGAGCAGTTCTTC. The encoded protein is CASSRKRGRASDPWNEQFF. V usage is TRBV18 and J usage is TRBJ2-1; 9 bases line up with TRBD2. The germline V gene has CDR1 KGHSH and CDR2 LQKENI. This CDR3 is built from 19 residues. J gave up 7 bases and V 6 bases, and 22 bases lay outside the gene matches.

For the CDR3, the DNA is TGTGCCAGTACGGACAGGGGTGTGCCGGGCACTGAAGCTTTCTTT. Its translation: CASTDRGVPGTEAFF. The chain employs TRBV25-1 and TRBJ1-1, with 9 nucleotides matching TRBD1. Germline V gene lookup returns CDR1 MGHDK and CDR2 SYGVNS. The CDR3 is 15 amino acids. J lost 4 bases, V lost 9 bases, and 12 bases had no gene match.

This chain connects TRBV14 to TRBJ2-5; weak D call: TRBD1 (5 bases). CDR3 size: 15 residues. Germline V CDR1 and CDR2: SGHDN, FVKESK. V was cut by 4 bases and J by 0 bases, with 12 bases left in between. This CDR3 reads CASSRTQGYQETQYF. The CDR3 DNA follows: TGTGCCAGCAGCCGTACCCAGGGTTACCAAGAGACCCAGTACTTC.

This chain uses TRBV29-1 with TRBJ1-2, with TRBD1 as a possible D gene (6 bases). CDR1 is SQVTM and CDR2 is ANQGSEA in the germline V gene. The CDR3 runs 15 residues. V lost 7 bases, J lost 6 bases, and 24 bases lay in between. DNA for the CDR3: TGCAGCGGCGGACCGACTCCCGGGACATCTAATGGCTACACCTTC. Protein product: CSGGPTPGTSNGYTF.

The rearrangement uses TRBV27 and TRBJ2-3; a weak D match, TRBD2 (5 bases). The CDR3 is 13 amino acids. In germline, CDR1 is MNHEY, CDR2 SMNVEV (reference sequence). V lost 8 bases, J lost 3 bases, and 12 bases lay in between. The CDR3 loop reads CASRLRRTDTQYF. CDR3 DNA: TGTGCCAGCCGTCTCCGGAGGACAGATACGCAGTATTTT.

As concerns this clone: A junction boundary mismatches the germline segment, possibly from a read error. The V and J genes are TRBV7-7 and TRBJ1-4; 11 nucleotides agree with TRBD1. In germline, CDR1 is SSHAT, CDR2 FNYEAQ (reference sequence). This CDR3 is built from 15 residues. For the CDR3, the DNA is TGTGCTAGCAGCCGAGGACAGGGGGCAGACGAAAAACTGTTTTTT. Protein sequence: CASSRGQGADEKLFF.

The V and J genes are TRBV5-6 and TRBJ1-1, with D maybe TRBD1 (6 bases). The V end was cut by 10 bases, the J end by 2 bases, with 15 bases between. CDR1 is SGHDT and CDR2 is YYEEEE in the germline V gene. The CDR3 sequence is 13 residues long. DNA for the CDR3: TGTGCCTGTTCGTCCGGGACAAACACTGAAGCTTTCTTT. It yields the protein CACSSGTNTEAFF.

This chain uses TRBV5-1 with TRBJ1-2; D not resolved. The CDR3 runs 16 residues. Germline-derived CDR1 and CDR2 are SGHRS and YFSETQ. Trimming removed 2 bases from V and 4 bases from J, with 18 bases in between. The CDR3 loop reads CASSLSVLRHSYGYTF. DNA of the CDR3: TGCGCCAGCAGCTTAAGTGTCTTGAGACACAGCTATGGCTACACCTTC.

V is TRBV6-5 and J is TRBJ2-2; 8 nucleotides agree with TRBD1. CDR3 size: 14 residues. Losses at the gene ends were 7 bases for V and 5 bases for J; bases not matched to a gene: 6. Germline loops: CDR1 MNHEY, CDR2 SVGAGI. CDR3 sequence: CASNQGARTGELFF. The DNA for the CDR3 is TGTGCCAGCAATCAGGGGGCGAGGACCGGGGAGCTGTTTTTT.

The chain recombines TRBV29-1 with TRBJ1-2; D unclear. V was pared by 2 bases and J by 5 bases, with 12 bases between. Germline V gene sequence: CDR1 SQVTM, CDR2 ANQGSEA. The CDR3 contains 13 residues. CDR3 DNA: TGCAGCGTTGAATCGGGAGGCGTATATGGCTACACCTTC. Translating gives CSVESGGVYGYTF.

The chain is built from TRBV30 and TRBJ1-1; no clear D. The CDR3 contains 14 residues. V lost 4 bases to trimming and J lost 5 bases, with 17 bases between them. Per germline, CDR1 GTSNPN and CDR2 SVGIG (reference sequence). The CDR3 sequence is CAWTREGGKTEAFF. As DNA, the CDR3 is TGTGCCTGGACTAGGGAGGGAGGGAAAACTGAAGCTTTCTTT.